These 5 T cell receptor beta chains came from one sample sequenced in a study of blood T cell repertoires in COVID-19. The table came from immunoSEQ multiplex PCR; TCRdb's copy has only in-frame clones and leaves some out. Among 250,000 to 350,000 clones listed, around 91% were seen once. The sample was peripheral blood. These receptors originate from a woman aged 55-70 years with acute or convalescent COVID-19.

The CDR3 DNA is TGTGCCAGTAGAATACAACAATCCTATGGCTACACCTTC. Translating gives CASRIQQSYGYTF. The chain combines TRBV19 with TRBJ1-2; the D is unclear. Germline V CDR1 and CDR2: LNHDA, SQIVND (reference sequence). The CDR3 is 13 amino acids. The ends were cut back, 6 bases at V and 4 bases at J, with 12 bases in the middle.

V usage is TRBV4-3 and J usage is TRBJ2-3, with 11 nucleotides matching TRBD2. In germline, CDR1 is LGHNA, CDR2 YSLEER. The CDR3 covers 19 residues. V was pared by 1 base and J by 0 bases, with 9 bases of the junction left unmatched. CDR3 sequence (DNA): TGCGCCAGCAGCCAAGTCGGGGCTAGCGGGAGGTTGAGCACAGATACGCAGTATTTT. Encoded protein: CASSQVGASGRLSTDTQYF.

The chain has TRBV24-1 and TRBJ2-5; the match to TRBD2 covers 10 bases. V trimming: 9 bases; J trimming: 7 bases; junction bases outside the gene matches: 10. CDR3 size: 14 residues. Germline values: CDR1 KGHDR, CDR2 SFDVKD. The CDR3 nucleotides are TGTGCCACCTCCGGGACTAGCGCTTTTGCGACCCAGTACTTC. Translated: CATSGTSAFATQYF.

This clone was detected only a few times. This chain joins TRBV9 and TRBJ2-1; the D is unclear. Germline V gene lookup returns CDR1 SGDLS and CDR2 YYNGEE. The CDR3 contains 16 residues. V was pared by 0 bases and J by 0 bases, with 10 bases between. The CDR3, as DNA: TGTGCCAGCAGCGTAGACCCGACAAGCTCCTACAATGAGCAGTTCTTC. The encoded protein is CASSVDPTSSYNEQFF.

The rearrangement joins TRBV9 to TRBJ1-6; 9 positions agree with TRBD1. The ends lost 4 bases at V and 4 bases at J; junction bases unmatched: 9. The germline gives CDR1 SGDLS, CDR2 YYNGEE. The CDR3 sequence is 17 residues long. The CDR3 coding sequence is TGTGCCAGCAGCCCCGGGCCCGGGACAGGGTATAATTCACCCCTCCACTTT. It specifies CASSPGPGTGYNSPLHF.